Sequencing of this T cell receptor (beta chain) was carried out in a study of T cells in Graves' hyperthyroidism and ophthalmopathy (dated by TCRdb to the late 2010s). Background for the entire study: Peripheral blood was collected at initial diagnosis, before any treatment. To identify TCR V-J signatures that set the groups apart, the researchers used a discovery cohort of about a hundred patients, made up of 43 with Graves' ophthalmopathy and 57 with stable Graves' hyperthyroidism. Prospective prediction of ophthalmopathy was tested in an independent validation cohort consisting of some 19 hyperthyroidism patients and some 15 patients who later progressed to ophthalmopathy. The 100 or so discovery patients were divided at random into training and test sets in a 7:3 ratio. In several Graves' hyperthyroidism patients, the study also compared T-cell repertoires from thyroid tissue with T-cell repertoires from blood. Following sampling, methimazole starting at 30 mg daily was given to hyperthyroidism patients, and high-dose intravenous methylprednisolone was given to ophthalmopathy patients. TCR Vbeta CDR3 sequencing of 135 peripheral blood samples (about 45 ophthalmopathy, 75 hyperthyroidism and 17 progressor patients) is reported in the paper. Beyond this particular receptor, the publication reports: Sample size was not statistically predetermined, and blinding of investigators to group allocation was not performed. In validation, progression to ophthalmopathy was predicted by the model with nearly 71% sensitivity and approximately 78% specificity, a median of approximately 7.1 months before onset. In cross-validation, a model built on a 13 V-J signature told ophthalmopathy apart from stable hyperthyroidism with 85% to 90% sensitivity and roughly 81% specificity, and in testing the same model reached 80%/75%. Blood samples also contained most of the expanded thyroid clonotypes (frequency above 0.001), which suggests that blood repertoires may reflect thyroid immune responses.

A few counts support this clonotype. Its antigen is still unknown. The input lacks base qualities; no much larger clone sits a single base away. Graves' hyperthyroidism was defined as stable when no progression to ophthalmopathy occurred over 18 months of follow-up. The hyperthyroidism patients were between 18 and 65 years old and newly diagnosed, with a disease duration of less than 2 months. Any patient with an uncontrolled infection, another autoimmune disease, pregnancy or lactation was excluded. Diagnoses relied on clinical symptoms, serum thyroxine and TRAb, thyroid ultrasound and orbital computed tomography. Ficoll-Paque density gradient centrifugation was used to isolate PBMCs from 9.5 to 10 ml of fresh peripheral blood. Total RNA was extracted with Trizol reagent, and quality was checked on an Agilent 2100 Bioanalyzer. TCR beta CDR3 regions were amplified from RNA transcripts. The first round of RT-PCR for the TCR CDR3 was performed with the HTBI primer set and the Qiagen OneStep RT-PCR kit. Libraries were constructed in a second round of multiplex PCR, after which size selection and purification were performed. The libraries were sequenced on an Illumina HiSeq2000 using paired-end 100 bp reads. Per the original workflow: SOAPnuke was used to process the raw data, throwing out any read that contained adapters or uncalled bases, had a mean Phred below 15, or lacked an exact constant-primer or identifier match. High-quality paired reads were merged using COPE v1.2.5, and each unique nucleotide sequence was defined as a clonotype. Clonotypes were aligned to IMGT TRBV, TRBD and TRBJ reference segments using MiTCR v1.1. The analysis included only V-J combinations with a frequency above 0.0001, which together covered around 99% of the repertoires. The TCS score was defined as F50 (clonal expansion) divided by E x V (chaos), with BLOSUM62-based TCRdist calculated between CDR3 peptides within each V-J. Welch's t-statistics and random forest reduced roughly 500 V-J features to about 12, which were used in a naive Bayes classifier (R e1071). TCRdb trimmed public reads at Q25 via fastp, called clones via MiXCR and kept in-frame beta chains. CDR3 protein duplicates are merged, each entry listing the most common genes and DNA. Clone size and V and J calls follow TCRdb, not the original study. Recorded for this sample are about 740,000 distinct CDR3 sequences; less than 15% of them occurred a single time. About a tenth of the sample is held by the ten biggest clonotypes.

This clonotype was obtained from a young woman with Graves' hyperthyroidism. Sample: blood.

The CDR3 here reads CASSRQMTYGYTF. The base sequence is TGTGCCAGCAGCCGACAGATGACCTATGGCTACACCTTC. The V gene is TRBV5-6 and the J gene is TRBJ1-2; 5 matching bases give a weak D call of TRBD1. Relative to germline, V is 4 bases shorter and J is 4 bases shorter, with 11 bases between their ends. CDR1 and CDR2, per the germline V gene, are SGHDT and YYEEEE. Taken from cysteine to phenylalanine, the CDR3 has 13 residues. CDR3 DNA is the only sequence kept; it has 39 bases, read in frame from the first base.